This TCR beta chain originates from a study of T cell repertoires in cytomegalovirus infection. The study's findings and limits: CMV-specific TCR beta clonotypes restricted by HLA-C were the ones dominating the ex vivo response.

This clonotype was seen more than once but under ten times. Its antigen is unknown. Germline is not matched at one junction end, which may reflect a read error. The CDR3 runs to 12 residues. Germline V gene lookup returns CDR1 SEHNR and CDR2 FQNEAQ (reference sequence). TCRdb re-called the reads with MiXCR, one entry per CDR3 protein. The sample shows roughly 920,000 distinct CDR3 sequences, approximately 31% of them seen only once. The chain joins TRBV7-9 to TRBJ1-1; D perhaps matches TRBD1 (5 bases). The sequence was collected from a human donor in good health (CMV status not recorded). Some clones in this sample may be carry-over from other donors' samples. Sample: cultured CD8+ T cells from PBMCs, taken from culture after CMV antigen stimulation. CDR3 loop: CASSYWAREPNF. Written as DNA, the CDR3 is TGTGCCAGCAGCTACTGGGCCAGGGAACCAAACTTT. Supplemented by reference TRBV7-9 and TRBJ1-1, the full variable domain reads DTGVSQNPRHKITKRGQNVTFRCDPISEHNRLYWYRQTLGQGPEFLTYFQNEAQLEKSRLLSDRFSAERPKGSFSTLEIQRTEQGDSAMYLCASSYWAREPNFGQGTRLTVV.